Presented here are 17 T cell receptor beta chains from one specimen sequenced in a study of cytotoxic CD8 clonotypes in ibrutinib-treated CLL. Here immunoSEQ multiplex PCR was the method, and the copy in TCRdb shows in-frame clones only, minus some. The table records 110,000 to 150,000 clones, about 78% of them present only once. Specimen: PBMCs, collected after 24 months of ibrutinib treatment. Source of these receptors: a human donor with chronic lymphocytic leukemia.

V gene TRBV5-5 combines with J gene TRBJ2-5; 10 nucleotides agree with TRBD2. There are 16 residues in the CDR3. Trimming removed 0 bases from V and 5 bases from J; junction bases left unmatched: 7. Per the germline V gene, CDR1 is SGHKS and CDR2 is YYEKEE (reference sequence). CDR3 bases: TGTGCCAGCAGCTTGGCCCTAGCGGGGGCATGGGAGACCCAGTACTTC. Its protein is CASSLALAGAWETQYF.

This clone was seen many times. The CDR3 DNA follows: TGTGCCAGCAGCTCGACCACCATGGAGCAGTTCTTC. Its protein product is CASSSTTMEQFF. The V call is TRBV5-6, the J call TRBJ2-1; D call uncertain. V was clipped by 3 bases and J by 10 bases, with 11 bases between them. This CDR3 region has 12 residues. Germline V CDR1 and CDR2: SGHDT, YYEEEE.

This rearrangement joins TRBV9 to TRBJ2-2; D is unresolved. The V gene's germline CDR1 is SGDLS and CDR2 YYNGEE. Trimming removed 0 bases at V and 7 bases at J, with 4 bases between. The length of the CDR3 is 12 residues. The CDR3 DNA reads TGTGCCAGCAGCGTAGGGGACGGGGAGCTGTTTTTT. It encodes CASSVGDGELFF.

This clone appeared once. The rearrangement links TRBV10-2 to TRBJ2-3; 11 bases match TRBD1. This CDR3 is 17 amino acids long. V lost 6 bases and J lost 1; bases outside the gene matches: 9. Germline V gives CDR1 WSHSY, CDR2 SAAADI. The chain's CDR3 is CASSPGQGAWGTDTQYF. CDR3 DNA: TGCGCCAGCAGCCCAGGACAGGGGGCTTGGGGCACAGATACGCAGTATTTT.

This clone was counted between two and nine times. The chain links TRBV14 to TRBJ1-2; D remains ambiguous. Trimming cost V 0 bases and J 3 bases, with 5 bases left between them. The CDR3 has 13 residues. CDR1 and CDR2 from the germline V gene are SGHDN and FVKESK. The CDR3 DNA reads as TGTGCCAGCAGCCAAGATCTTGACTATGGCTACACCTTC. Translating it yields CASSQDLDYGYTF.

V and J are TRBV2 and TRBJ2-6; no clear D gene. The V gene's germline CDR1 is SNHLY and CDR2 FYNNEI. The CDR3 is made up of 14 amino acids. Trimming left V 7 bases short and J 0 bases short, with 7 bases between. CDR3 nucleotides: TGTGCCAGCATGGGTAACTCTGGGGCCAACGTCCTGACTTTC. Protein: CASMGNSGANVLTF.

The chain is built from TRBV7-2 and TRBJ1-4; D remains ambiguous. This CDR3 has 14 amino acids. Per the germline V gene, CDR1 is SGHTA and CDR2 is FQGNSA. V lost 5 bases to trimming and J lost 4 bases, with 11 bases between them. CDR3 sequence reads: CASSNPLGNEKLFF. In DNA form, the CDR3 reads TGTGCCAGCAGCAATCCTTTGGGTAATGAAAAACTGTTTTTT.

The chain links TRBV5-4 to TRBJ2-5; 9 bases line up with TRBD1. Germline CDR1 is SGHNT and CDR2 is YYREEE (reference sequence). This CDR3 has 16 amino acids. The junction had 8 bases not matched to a gene; V was cut back by 0 bases and J by 5 bases. Written as DNA, the CDR3 is TGTGCCAGCAGCTTGGCCCCACAGGGGGCGCAGGAGACCCAGTACTTC. Its protein product is CASSLAPQGAQETQYF.

The J gene is TRBJ1-2, the V gene TRBV5-4; a possible D gene is TRBD1 (5 bases). CDR3 length: 16 residues. CDR1 is SGHNT, CDR2 YYREEE, per germline (reference sequence). The V end was cut by 0 bases, the J end by 1 base, with 13 bases between. The CDR3 bases are TGTGCCAGCAGCTTGGAACCGGGACGGAGTAACTATGGCTACACCTTC. This gives the protein CASSLEPGRSNYGYTF.

This rearrangement joins TRBV9 to TRBJ1-4; TRBD1 might be the D (6 bases). Per the germline V gene, CDR1 is SGDLS and CDR2 is YYNGEE. V was clipped by 0 bases and J by 6 bases, with 9 bases between them. CDR3 size: 14 residues. DNA for the CDR3: TGTGCCAGCAGCGTAGCAGGGGACCATGAAAAACTGTTTTTT. Its translation is CASSVAGDHEKLFF.

The V call is TRBV7-3, the J call TRBJ2-2; D perhaps matches TRBD1 (6 bases). Germline V gene lookup returns CDR1 SGHTA and CDR2 FQGTGA. The CDR3 runs 15 residues. The germline V and J ends were trimmed by 8 bases and 5 bases, with 18 bases remaining between them. This CDR3 is CASGWGPPTTGELFF. The DNA of the CDR3 is TGTGCCAGCGGGTGGGGGCCCCCCACAACCGGGGAGCTGTTTTTT. The full variable domain, with the rest looked up from reference TRBV7-3 and TRBJ2-2, is GAGVSQTPSNKVTEKGKYVELRCDPISGHTALYWYRQSLGQGPEFLIYFQGTGAADDSGLPNDRFFAVRPEGSVSTLKIQRTERGDSAVYLCASGWGPPTTGELFFGEGSRLTVL.

The chain carries TRBV19 and TRBJ2-2; D unresolved. The CDR3 covers 13 residues. Germline V gene sequence: CDR1 LNHDA, CDR2 SQIVND (reference sequence). The V gene lost 11 bases and the J gene lost 0 bases, with 10 bases spanning the gap. The CDR3 DNA reads TGTGCCGGCGCAGAGGCGAACACCGGGGAGCTGTTTTTT. The encoded protein is CAGAEANTGELFF.

The rearrangement uses TRBV6-5 and TRBJ1-1; 8 bases are shared with TRBD1. V gave up 5 bases and J gave up 3 bases; unmatched junction bases: 5. The CDR3 loop spans 14 amino acids. Germline V gene data show CDR1 as MNHEY and CDR2 as SVGAGI. DNA of the CDR3: TGTGCCAGCAGTGTGGACAGGGCCGACACTGAAGCTTTCTTT. Its protein is CASSVDRADTEAFF.

The V and J genes are TRBV4-2 and TRBJ2-5, with TRBD2 matching over 9 bases. The CDR3 runs to 17 residues. Germline values: CDR1 LGHNA, CDR2 YNFKEQ. Trimming cost V 0 bases and J 0 bases; bases outside gene matches: 5. This chain's CDR3 is CASSQDSGTSHQETQYF. The CDR3 DNA sequence: TGTGCCAGCAGCCAAGATTCCGGGACTAGCCACCAAGAGACCCAGTACTTC.

The gene calls are TRBV28 and TRBJ1-2; no firm D call. The CDR3 length is 13 residues. Germline V gives CDR1 MDHEN, CDR2 SYDVKM. V was pared by 3 bases and J by 2 bases, with 7 bases between. In nucleotides, the CDR3 is TGTGCCAGCAGTTTGGGTCCCAACTATGGCTACACCTTC. Its translation is CASSLGPNYGYTF.

The J gene is TRBJ2-7, the V gene TRBV7-8, with a tentative D call TRBD2 (6 bases). This CDR3 is built from 12 residues. Germline V gene sequence: CDR1 SGHVS, CDR2 FQNEAQ. Trimming pared 6 bases from V and 6 bases from J, leaving 12 bases between. The CDR3 region is CASRPTGGEQYF. The CDR3, as DNA: TGTGCCAGCAGACCCACCGGGGGCGAGCAGTACTTC.

This clone has a single count. V usage is TRBV11-2 and J usage is TRBJ2-5; 7 bases line up with TRBD2. In germline, CDR1 is SGHAT, CDR2 FQNNGV. This CDR3 region has 15 residues. V shed 1 base, J shed 5 bases, and the junction held 7 bases outside the gene matches. In DNA form, the CDR3 reads TGTGCCAGCAGCTTAGGATCTAGCGGACGGGAGACCCAGTACTTC. Translating gives CASSLGSSGRETQYF.